The entry that follows covers one TCR beta chain sequence. V lost 2 bases and J lost 4; bases outside the gene matches: 6. Germline CDR1 and CDR2: KGHSH and LQKENI. The CDR3 is made up of 15 amino acids. The data were obtained in a study of T cell changes during pregnancy in multiple sclerosis. Profiling relied on immunoSEQ multiplex PCR, and the TCRdb table lists in-frame clones only, not all of them. The sample holds tens of thousands of clones, approximately 90% seen once. This receptor was taken from a female donor with multiple sclerosis, enrolled in a pregnancy study. Sequenced material: peripheral blood, taken in the first trimester of pregnancy. The chain is built from TRBV18 and TRBJ2-5, with 8 bases identical to TRBD1. CDR3 DNA: TGTGCCAGCTCACCAAGACAGGGGATGGGAGAGACCCAGTACTTC. This gives the protein CASSPRQGMGETQYF.